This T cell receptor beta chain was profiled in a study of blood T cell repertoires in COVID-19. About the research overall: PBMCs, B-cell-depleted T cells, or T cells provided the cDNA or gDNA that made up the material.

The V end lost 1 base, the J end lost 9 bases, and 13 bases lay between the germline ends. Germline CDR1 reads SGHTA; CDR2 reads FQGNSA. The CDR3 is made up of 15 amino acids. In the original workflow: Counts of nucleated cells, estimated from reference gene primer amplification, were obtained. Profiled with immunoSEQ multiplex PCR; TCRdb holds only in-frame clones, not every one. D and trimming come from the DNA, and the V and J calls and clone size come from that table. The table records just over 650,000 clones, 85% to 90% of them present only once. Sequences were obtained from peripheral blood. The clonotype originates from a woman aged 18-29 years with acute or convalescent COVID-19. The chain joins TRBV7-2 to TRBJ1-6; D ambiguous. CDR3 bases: TGTGCCAGCAGCTTAGATGCAACCGGGTCTTCACCCCTCCACTTT. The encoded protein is CASSLDATGSSPLHF.